The present entry profiles one T cell receptor beta chain with its context. The target antigen is unknown. This record comes from a study of T cells in Graves' hyperthyroidism and ophthalmopathy. Study-wide context: Once the initial diagnosis was made, peripheral blood was obtained before any treatment.

General study findings and limits: Most expanded thyroid clonotypes above 0.001 also appeared in blood.

Graves' hyperthyroidism was deemed stable given no ophthalmopathy progression within 18 months. Patients aged 18 to 65 had newly diagnosed hyperthyroidism lasting under 2 months. RNA transcripts yielded amplified TCR beta CDR3 regions. The HTBI set primed first-round TCR CDR3 RT-PCR. MiXCR was run by TCRdb on the multiplex PCR reads, yielding one entry per CDR3 protein. The table shows some 400,000 distinct CDR3 sequences, with about 18% occurring only once. In germline, CDR1 is SNHLY, CDR2 FYNNEI. This CDR3 region has 16 residues. J was trimmed by 2 bases and V by 4 bases; bases with no gene match: 4.

The sequencing input was blood. The chain recombines TRBV2 with TRBJ1-5, with TRBD1 matching 11 bases. The sequence was obtained from a woman under 30 with Graves' hyperthyroidism. CDR3 amino acids: CASSGTGGFGNQPQHF. CDR3 DNA sequence: TGTGCCAGCAGTGGGACAGGGGGCTTTGGCAATCAGCCCCAGCATTTT.